This T cell receptor (beta chain) was identified in a study of cytomegalovirus exposure and HLA in healthy donors (dated by TCRdb to about 2017). At the level of the whole study: An earlier analysis of roughly 610 of the donors reported 276 Gb of sequence data and 95 million to 140 million unique TCR beta sequences obtained from around 170 million T cells. Around 330 gigabases of sequencing data and around 80 million unique TCR sequences made up an early release that covered around 640 HLA-typed donors. Among the 398 genotyped donors, approximately 77% belonged to the genetic ancestry cluster associated with self-reported Caucasian donors. The aim of the study was to test whether cataloging public T cell receptors could identify signatures of past pathogen exposure. The T cell repertoires of 666 subjects were profiled by immunosequencing and related to cytomegalovirus serostatus. Along with the approximately 700-subject first cohort, a separate validation cohort of over 90 different subjects was used. To predict cytomegalovirus infection status, the study brought together high-throughput TCR immunosequencing, statistical association of individual TCRs with disease status, and machine learning. In a later analysis, previously published TCR beta repertoires from hundreds of donors were re-analyzed and high-resolution HLA genotyping was added so that TCR occurrence patterns could be studied. In the later analysis, no new phenotypic data were used to find candidate immune exposures; instead, reliance was placed on TCR beta sequences and their occurrence across donors. To decide whether each TCR beta V gene segment behaved as functional or pseudogenic, an earlier analysis of some 600 of the donors relied on high-throughput TCR beta sequencing. Alongside the repertoire data, information on donor age, sex, ethnicity and CMV serostatus was compiled. In a later genetic analysis, genome-wide SNP genotypes for about 65% of the 666 donors were used, and that subset was treated as a discovery cohort. All discovery cohort repertoires had been generated on a single sequencing platform. Class I and class II HLA loci were covered by the typing at four-digit resolution. The number of donors typed differed by locus, with 629-630 for A, B, C, DRB1 and DQB1, roughly 520 for DQA1, 606 for DPA1, and under 490 for DPB1. Five DR-DQ haplotypes were handled as single units for association and clustering because linkage in the cohort was strong. Among around 400 genotyped donors of the cohort, an average of about 240,000 unique TCR beta nucleotide sequences was sequenced per donor, of which approximately 18% were non-productive.

Concerning this clone itself: No antigen is known for it. No quality values exist for individual bases; no much larger clone is one base distant.

Receptors were amplified or captured by the immunoSEQ multiplex PCR assay. The multiplex PCR relied on a mix of 60 forward primers for TCR Vbeta segments and 13 reverse primers for TCR Jbeta segments. Amplification of the CDR3 region of rearranged TCR beta genes was performed with a multiplex PCR assay on genomic DNA. The Illumina HiSeq System was used to sequence the amplified TCR beta libraries as 87-base-pair reads. The authors' pipeline ran thus. A later analysis counted some 80 million unique TCR beta chains across the 550 to 700 repertoires, and 10 million to 12 million of these chains were shared by at least two donors. Raw reads were error-corrected and collapsed into unique sequences with a nearest-neighbor algorithm that merged closely related sequences to remove PCR and sequencing errors. To assign V, D and J gene segments, CDR3 sequences were aligned to IMGT reference sequences. Each retained sequence needed at least a six-nucleotide match to both a V gene segment and a J gene segment. Rearrangements were classified as productive when the CDR3 lacked stop codons and remained in frame with V and J, and all other rearrangements were classified as non-productive. Following IMGT convention, CDR3 was defined as the stretch from the second conserved V-encoded cysteine up to the conserved J-encoded phenylalanine. In an earlier analysis of more than 550 of the donors, sequences lacking an unambiguous match to a single V gene segment were excluded. In an earlier analysis of roughly 500 of the donors, V segments were called functional above 56.7% productive rearrangements and were called segregating when the between-donor standard deviation exceeded 5%. A statistical classification framework was built to diagnose cytomegalovirus status from the catalog of TCR beta chain sequences. A later analysis assigned V and J genes by comparing TCR nucleotide sequences with IMGT/GENE-DB human TR gene sequences. The TCRdist pipeline was used in a later analysis to assign CDR3 sequences and most-parsimonious VDJ recombination scenarios. In a later analysis, each TCR beta chain was defined by its CDR3 amino acid sequence together with its V-gene family, and reads lacking a unique V-gene family were excluded. To address suspected cross-contamination and a sequencing artifact, a later analysis removed roughly 640 highly shared, low-generation-probability nucleotide sequences. For each public chain, a later analysis derived a clonal expansion index from normalized ranks of inferred template counts within each repertoire. In a later analysis, generation probabilities were computed using a VDJ recombination model fitted to out-of-frame rearrangements, and the results were checked against IGoR. In a later analysis, hypergeometric tests were used to score TCR-TCR, TCR-HLA and TCR-CMV co-occurrence, with a repertoire-size bias correction applied to TCR pairs. False discovery rates were estimated in a later analysis by permuting HLA or CMV assignments 20 times. A later analysis grouped co-occurring TCRs with DBSCAN, adding TCRdist sequence similarity when clustering within HLA-allele-positive subsets. Repertoires with fewer than 30,000 or more than 120,000 public chains, plus five repertoires with anomalous nucleotide sharing, were excluded from co-occurrence clustering. In TCRdb, the immuneACCESS table is reduced to in-frame sequences with V and J assigned. These tables do not hold every clone; where another copy was compared, an unresolved V gene accounts for under half, and the others remain unexplained. V and J calls and clone size are copied from that table; D and trimming were computed from the DNA. For this sample the table gives 80,000 or so clones, of which roughly 72% were detected only once. Of the sample, about a fifth is held by the ten largest clones.

In total, just over 650 healthy bone marrow donors made up the cohort. At the time of sampling, all cohort members were nominally healthy, though unrecorded immune exposures were likely present. The donor tested CMV seropositive and was one of the 289 seropositive cohort members. A peripheral blood sample was provided by each donor, and peripheral blood mononuclear cells were used for TCR beta sequencing. Genomic DNA extraction from the blood cell samples was performed with the Qiagen DNeasy Blood Extraction Kit. What the study reported, not specific to this receptor: In an earlier analysis of some 500 of the donors, most TCR beta V segments appeared in productive rearrangements about 90% or about 30% of the time, broadly matching IMGT annotations. A later analysis reported that several top co-occurrence clusters appeared linked to parvovirus B19, influenza, CMV and Epstein-Barr virus. In the study, approximately 150 TCR beta chains were listed as associated with cytomegalovirus. A further reported finding was that TCR beta sequences accurately predicted the HLA-A and HLA-B alleles for most subjects in the first cohort. Sequencing depth was assumed to be roughly uniform across donors in the presence/absence analyses, though that assumption may not hold. In this cohort, only TCR beta chains were sequenced, and detectable features were limited by the absence of alpha or paired-chain data. Because counts were too low, some 17 rarely observed V segments, including chromosome 9 orphons, were excluded from the earlier analysis of around 590 of the donors. The only immune exposure information available for the cohort was CMV serostatus. Correlated functional status among segregating V segments might be attributable to linkage disequilibrium, but an unknown experimental factor could not be ruled out. Strong co-occurrence of HLA alleles, especially DR and DQ, made assigning TCR associations to individual alleles difficult. Compared with the roughly 600-donor mean, donors in an Asian-associated ancestry cluster had fewer N-insertions in productive TCRs, according to a later genetic analysis. Most CMV-associated TCR beta chains appeared to be HLA-restricted in a later analysis, and the HLA associations seemed to be driven largely by CMV exposure. The 87-base-pair reads could not distinguish some IMGT-functional V segments, including TRBV6-2 and TRBV6-3, so those segments were excluded. In vitro tests confirmed that three of the cytomegalovirus-associated TCR beta chains recognize cytomegalovirus antigens. Because HLA typing was unavailable for some donors at each locus, only the typed subset was used in association tests. Cytomegalovirus status was reported to be diagnosed by the classifier with high specificity and sensitivity in both the original and validation cohorts. In a later analysis, TCR association rates were found to vary across HLA loci, with the most associated TCRs seen for DRB1 alleles and the fewest for HLA-C alleles. Specific HLA alleles were associated with 15,000 to 20,000 TCR beta sequences at a false discovery rate of 0.05 in a later analysis. An association between a missense DCLRE1C variant and V-gene and J-gene trimming of TCR beta chains was found in a later genetic analysis and replicated in an independent cohort. The authors suggested that the approach could potentially be generalized to other disease states and immunological phenotypes. In a later analysis, HLA-associated TCR beta chains showed more clonal expansion and lower generation probabilities than non-associated chains that were equally common. A group of highly shared sequence variants was considered likely to be a technical artifact of the sequencing pipeline. Most TCR sequences were seen in very few donors, while some public TCRs were found in many individuals.

Measured from the cysteine to the phenylalanine, the CDR3 is 15 residues long. The sequence is cut down to CDR3 DNA, 45 bases in frame from base 1. The junction carries 17 bases between V and J, which are trimmed by 4 bases and 8 bases respectively. CDR1 and CDR2 were assigned from the germline V gene as MDHEN and SYDVKM. The sequence links TRBV28 to TRBJ1-4; TRBD1 could be the D gene, as 5 bases match. This clonotype was obtained from a man under 40 in good health and CMV-seropositive. Sequencing input: PBMCs. In nucleotide form, the sequence is TGTGCCAGCAGTTCCCAGCAGGTGGGGGGAGAAAAACTGTTTTTT. Protein translation: CASSSQQVGGEKLFF. Extended through the reference TRBV28 and TRBJ1-4 proteins, this CDR3 yields the full variable domain: DVKVTQSSRYLVKRTGEKVFLECVQDMDHENMFWYRQDPGLGLRLIYFSYDVKMKEKGDIPEGYSVSREKKERFSLILESASTNQTSMYLCASSSQQVGGEKLFFGSGTQLSVL.